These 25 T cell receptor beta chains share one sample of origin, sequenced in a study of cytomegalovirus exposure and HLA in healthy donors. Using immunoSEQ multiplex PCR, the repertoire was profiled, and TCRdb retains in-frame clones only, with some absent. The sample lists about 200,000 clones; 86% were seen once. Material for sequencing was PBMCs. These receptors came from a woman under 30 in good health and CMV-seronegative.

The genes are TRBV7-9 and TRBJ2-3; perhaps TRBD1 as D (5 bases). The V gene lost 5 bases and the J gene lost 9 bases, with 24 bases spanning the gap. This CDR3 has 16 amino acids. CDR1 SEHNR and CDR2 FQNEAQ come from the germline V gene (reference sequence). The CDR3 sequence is CASSNLGPLRTRTQYF. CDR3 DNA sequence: TGTGCCAGCAGCAATCTGGGGCCTTTACGCACAAGAACGCAGTATTTT.

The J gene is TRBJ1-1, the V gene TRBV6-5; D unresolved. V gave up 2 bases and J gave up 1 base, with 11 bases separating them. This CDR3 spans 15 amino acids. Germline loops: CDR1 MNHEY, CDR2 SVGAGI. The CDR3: CASSYLQAKNTEAFF. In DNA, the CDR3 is TGTGCCAGCAGTTACCTGCAGGCGAAGAACACTGAAGCTTTCTTT.

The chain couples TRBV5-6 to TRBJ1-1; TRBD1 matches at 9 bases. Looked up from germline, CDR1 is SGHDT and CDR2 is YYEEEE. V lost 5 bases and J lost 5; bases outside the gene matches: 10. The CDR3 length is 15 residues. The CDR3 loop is CASSRAGTGYTEAFF. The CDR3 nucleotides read TGTGCCAGCAGTAGAGCCGGGACAGGGTATACTGAAGCTTTCTTT.

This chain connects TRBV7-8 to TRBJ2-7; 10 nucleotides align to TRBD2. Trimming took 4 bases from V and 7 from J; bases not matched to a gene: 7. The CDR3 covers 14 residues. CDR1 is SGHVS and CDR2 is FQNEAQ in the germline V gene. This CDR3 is CASSSKAGGREQYF. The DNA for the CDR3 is TGTGCCAGCAGCTCCAAAGCGGGGGGGCGGGAGCAGTACTTC.

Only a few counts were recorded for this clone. This chain's CDR3 is CASSLDDSAFGEKLFF. In DNA form, the CDR3 reads TGCGCCAGCAGCTTGGACGACAGCGCCTTTGGGGAAAAACTGTTTTTT. The rearrangement joins TRBV5-1 to TRBJ1-4, with D maybe TRBD1 (5 bases). From germline, CDR1 is SGHRS and CDR2 YFSETQ. CDR3 length: 16 residues. V lost 0 bases and J 8 bases, leaving 17 bases between the germline ends.

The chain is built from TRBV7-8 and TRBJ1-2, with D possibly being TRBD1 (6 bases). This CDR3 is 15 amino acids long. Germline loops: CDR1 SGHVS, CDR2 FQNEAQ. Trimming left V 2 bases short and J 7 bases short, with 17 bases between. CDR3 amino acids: CASSLTGRGTLGYTF. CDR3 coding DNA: TGTGCCAGCAGCTTAACGGGCAGGGGTACCCTTGGCTACACCTTC.

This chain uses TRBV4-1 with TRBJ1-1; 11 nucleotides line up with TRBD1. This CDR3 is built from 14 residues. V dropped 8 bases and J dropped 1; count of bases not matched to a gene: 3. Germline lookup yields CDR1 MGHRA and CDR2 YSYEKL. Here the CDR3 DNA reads TGCGCCAGCCGGGGGACAGGGGGGAACACTGAAGCTTTCTTT. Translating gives CASRGTGGNTEAFF.

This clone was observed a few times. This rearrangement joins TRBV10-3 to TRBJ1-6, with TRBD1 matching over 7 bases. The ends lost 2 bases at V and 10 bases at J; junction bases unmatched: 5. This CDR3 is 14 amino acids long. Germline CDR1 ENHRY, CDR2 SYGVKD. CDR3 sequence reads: CAISERQGPSPLHF. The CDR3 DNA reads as TGTGCCATCAGTGAGAGACAGGGACCCTCACCCCTCCACTTT.

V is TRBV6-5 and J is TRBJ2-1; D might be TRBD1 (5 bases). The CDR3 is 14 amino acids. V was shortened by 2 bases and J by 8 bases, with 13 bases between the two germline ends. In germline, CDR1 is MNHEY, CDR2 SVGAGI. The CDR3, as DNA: TGTGCCAGCAGTTACGGACAAGCTATAGATGAGCAGTTCTTC. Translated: CASSYGQAIDEQFF.

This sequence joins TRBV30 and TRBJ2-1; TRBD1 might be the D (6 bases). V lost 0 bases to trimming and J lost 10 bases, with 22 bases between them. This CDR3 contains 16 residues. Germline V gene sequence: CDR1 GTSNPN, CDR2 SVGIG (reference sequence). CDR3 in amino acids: CAWSVWLGVGAGEQFF. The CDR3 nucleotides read TGTGCCTGGAGTGTATGGTTGGGTGTGGGGGCTGGGGAGCAGTTCTTC. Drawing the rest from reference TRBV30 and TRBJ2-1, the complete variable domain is SQTIHQWPATLVQPVGSPLSLECTVEGTSNPNLYWYRQAAGRGLQLLFYSVGIGQISSEVPQNLSASRPQDRQFILSSKKLLLSDSGFYLCAWSVWLGVGAGEQFFGPGTRLTVL.

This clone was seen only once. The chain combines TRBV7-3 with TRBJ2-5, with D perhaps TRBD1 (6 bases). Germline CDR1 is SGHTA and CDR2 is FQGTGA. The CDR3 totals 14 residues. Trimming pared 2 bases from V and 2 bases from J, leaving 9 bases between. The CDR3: CASSLGGQQETQYF. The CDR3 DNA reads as TGTGCCAGCAGCTTAGGGGGCCAGCAAGAGACCCAGTACTTC.

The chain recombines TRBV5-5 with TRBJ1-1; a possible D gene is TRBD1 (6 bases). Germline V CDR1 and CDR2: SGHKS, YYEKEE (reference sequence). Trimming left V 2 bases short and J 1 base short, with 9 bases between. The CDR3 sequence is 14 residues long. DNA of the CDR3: TGTGCCAGCAGCTTTTCCAGGGGGAACACTGAAGCTTTCTTT. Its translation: CASSFSRGNTEAFF.

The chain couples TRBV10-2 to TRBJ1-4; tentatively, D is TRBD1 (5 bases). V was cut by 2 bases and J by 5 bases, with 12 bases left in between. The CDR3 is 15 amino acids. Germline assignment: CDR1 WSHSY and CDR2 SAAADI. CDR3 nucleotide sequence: TGCGCCAGCAGTGAGAGCGGGACGATAAATGAAAAACTGTTTTTT. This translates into CASSESGTINEKLFF.

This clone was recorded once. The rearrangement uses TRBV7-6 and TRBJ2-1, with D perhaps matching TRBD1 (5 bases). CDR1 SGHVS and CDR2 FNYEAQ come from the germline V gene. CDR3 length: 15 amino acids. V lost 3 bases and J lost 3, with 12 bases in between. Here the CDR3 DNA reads TGTGCCAGCAGCTTTTCGACAGATAGCTACAATGAGCAGTTCTTC. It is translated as CASSFSTDSYNEQFF.

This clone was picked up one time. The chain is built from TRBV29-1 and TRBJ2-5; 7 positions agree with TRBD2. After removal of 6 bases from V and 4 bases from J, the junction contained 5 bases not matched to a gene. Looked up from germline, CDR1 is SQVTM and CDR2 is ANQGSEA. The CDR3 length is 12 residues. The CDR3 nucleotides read TGCAGCGTCAGACTAGCCGGAGAGACCCAGTACTTC. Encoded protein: CSVRLAGETQYF.

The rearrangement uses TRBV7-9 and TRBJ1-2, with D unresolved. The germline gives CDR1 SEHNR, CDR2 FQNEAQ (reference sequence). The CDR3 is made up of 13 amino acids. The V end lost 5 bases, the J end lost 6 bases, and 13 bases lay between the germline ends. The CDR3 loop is CASSNRDYDGYTF. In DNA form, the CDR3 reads TGTGCCAGCAGCAACCGAGACTACGATGGCTACACCTTC.

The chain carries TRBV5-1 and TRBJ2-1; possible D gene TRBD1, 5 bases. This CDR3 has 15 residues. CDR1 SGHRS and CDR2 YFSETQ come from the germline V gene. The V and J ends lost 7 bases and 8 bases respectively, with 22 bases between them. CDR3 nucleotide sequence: TGCGCCAGCCGAGAGCACTTAGGGGTTTTCGATGAGCAGTTCTTC. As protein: CASREHLGVFDEQFF.

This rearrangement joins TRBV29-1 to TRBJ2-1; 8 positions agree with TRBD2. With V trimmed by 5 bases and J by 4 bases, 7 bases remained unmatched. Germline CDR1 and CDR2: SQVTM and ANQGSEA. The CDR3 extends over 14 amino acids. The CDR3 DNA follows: TGCAGCGTTAAAAGCGGGAGAGAGTACAATGAGCAGTTCTTC. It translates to CSVKSGREYNEQFF.

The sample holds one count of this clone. CDR3 sequence (DNA): TGTGCCAGCAGCGTTACAGGGGTCAATCAGCCCCAGCATTTT. Translation gives CASSVTGVNQPQHF. V gene TRBV7-9 combines with J gene TRBJ1-5, with 7 bases identical to TRBD1. Unmatched junction bases numbered 4, after V lost 5 bases and J lost 3 bases. Germline-derived CDR1 and CDR2 are SEHNR and FQNEAQ (reference sequence). The CDR3 has 14 residues.

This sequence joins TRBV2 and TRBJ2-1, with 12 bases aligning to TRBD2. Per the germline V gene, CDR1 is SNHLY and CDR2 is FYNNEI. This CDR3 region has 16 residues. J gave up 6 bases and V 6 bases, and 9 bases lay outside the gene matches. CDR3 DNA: TGTGCCAGCAGCGAGACCCTAGCGGGGGGGCTCAATGAGCAGTTCTTC. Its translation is CASSETLAGGLNEQFF. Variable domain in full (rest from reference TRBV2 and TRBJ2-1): EPEVTQTPSHQVTQMGQEVILRCVPISNHLYFYWYRQILGQKVEFLVSFYNNEISEKSEIFDDQFSVERPDGSNFTLKIRSTKLEDSAMYFCASSETLAGGLNEQFFGPGTRLTVL.

CDR3 sequence (DNA): TGTGCCAGCAGTTACCCAGGGTCCGGGGAGCTGTTTTTT. This codes for CASSYPGSGELFF. The chain combines TRBV6-6 with TRBJ2-2; a possible D gene is TRBD1 (5 bases). The ends were cut back, 2 bases at V and 6 bases at J, with 7 bases in the middle. The CDR3 covers 13 residues. Germline-derived CDR1 and CDR2 are MNHNY and SVGAGI (reference sequence).

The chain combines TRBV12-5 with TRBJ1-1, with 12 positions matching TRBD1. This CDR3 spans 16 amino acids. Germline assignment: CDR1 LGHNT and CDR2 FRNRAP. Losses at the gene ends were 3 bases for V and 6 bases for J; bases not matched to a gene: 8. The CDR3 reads CASGFYRDRGLAEAFF. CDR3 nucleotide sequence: TGTGCTAGTGGTTTTTACCGGGACAGGGGGCTCGCTGAAGCTTTCTTT.

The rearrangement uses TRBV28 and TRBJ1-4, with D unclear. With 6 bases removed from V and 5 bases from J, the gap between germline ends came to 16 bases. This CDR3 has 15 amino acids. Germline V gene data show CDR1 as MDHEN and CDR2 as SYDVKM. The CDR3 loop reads CASSPLSWRNEKLFF. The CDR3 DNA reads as TGTGCCAGCAGCCCACTTTCATGGAGAAATGAAAAACTGTTTTTT.

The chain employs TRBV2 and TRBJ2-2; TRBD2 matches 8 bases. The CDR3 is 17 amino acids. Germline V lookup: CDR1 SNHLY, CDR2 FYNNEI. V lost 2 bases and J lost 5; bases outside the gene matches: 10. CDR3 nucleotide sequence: TGTGCCAGCAGTGAACCAGCCGGGGGGGAAGGGACCGGGGAGCTGTTTTTT. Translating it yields CASSEPAGGEGTGELFF. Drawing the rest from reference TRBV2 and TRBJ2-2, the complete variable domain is EPEVTQTPSHQVTQMGQEVILRCVPISNHLYFYWYRQILGQKVEFLVSFYNNEISEKSEIFDDQFSVERPDGSNFTLKIRSTKLEDSAMYFCASSEPAGGEGTGELFFGEGSRLTVL.

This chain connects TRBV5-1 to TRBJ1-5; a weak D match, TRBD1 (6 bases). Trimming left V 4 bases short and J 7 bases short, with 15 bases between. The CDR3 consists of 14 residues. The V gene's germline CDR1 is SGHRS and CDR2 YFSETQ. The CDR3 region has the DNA TGCGCCAGCAGCGGGGGGGCTGCCGGGCAGCCCCAGCATTTT. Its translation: CASSGGAAGQPQHF.